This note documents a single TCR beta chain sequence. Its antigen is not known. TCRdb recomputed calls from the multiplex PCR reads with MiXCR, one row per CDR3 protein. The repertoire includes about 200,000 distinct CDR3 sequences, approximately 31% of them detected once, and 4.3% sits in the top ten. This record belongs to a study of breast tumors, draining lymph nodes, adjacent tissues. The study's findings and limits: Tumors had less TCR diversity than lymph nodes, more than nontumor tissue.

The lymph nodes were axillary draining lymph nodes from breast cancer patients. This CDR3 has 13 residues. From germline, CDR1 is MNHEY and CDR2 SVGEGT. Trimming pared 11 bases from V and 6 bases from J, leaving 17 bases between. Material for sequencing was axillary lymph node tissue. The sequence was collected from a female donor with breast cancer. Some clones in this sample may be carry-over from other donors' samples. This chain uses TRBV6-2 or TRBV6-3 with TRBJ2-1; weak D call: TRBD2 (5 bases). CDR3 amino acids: CAPNGYGSNEQFF. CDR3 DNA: TGTGCCCCCAACGGCTATGGGAGCAATGAGCAGTTCTTC.